This T cell receptor (beta chain) was recorded in a study of blood T cell repertoires in COVID-19. The CDR3 covers 14 residues. V was shortened by 7 bases and J by 3 bases, with 13 bases between the two germline ends. From germline, CDR1 is LNHDA and CDR2 SQIVND (reference sequence). Here immunoSEQ multiplex PCR was the method, and the copy in TCRdb shows in-frame clones only, minus some. This sample has 100,000 or so clones; roughly nine tenths occur once, and the top ten carry 0.85% to 1%. This receptor was identified in a man in his 60s with acute or convalescent COVID-19. Source material: peripheral blood. This chain links TRBV19 with TRBJ1-5, with a tentative D call TRBD1 (5 bases). The CDR3 sequence: CASNPDSFNQPQHF. CDR3 bases: TGTGCCAGTAATCCCGACAGTTTCAATCAGCCCCAGCATTTT.